This entry concerns a single TCR beta chain. The antigen remains unidentified. These data come from a study of cytomegalovirus exposure and HLA in healthy donors. Study-level background: Earlier sequencing of 150 million to 200 million T cells yielded 100 million to 120 million unique TCR beta sequences. Findings and limits, study-wide: An apparent linkage of common viral pathogens to several of the most significant clusters emerged in a later analysis. V- and J-gene trimming of TCR beta was linked (in a later analysis) to a missense DCLRE1C variant.

With 60 Vbeta and 13 Jbeta primers, the PCR was carried out. Source study methods: As a later analysis found, there were 70 million to 100 million unique TCR beta chains, of which roughly 11 million were shared. Profiled with immunoSEQ multiplex PCR; TCRdb holds only in-frame clones, not every one. D and trimming come from the DNA, and the V and J calls and clone size come from that table. This table holds around 140,000 clones, around two thirds found once. With 1 base clipped from V and 6 bases from J, the junction kept 6 bases outside the gene matches. CDR1 and CDR2 (germline): SEHNR, FQNEAQ (reference sequence). This CDR3 comprises 15 residues.

The chain has TRBV7-9 and TRBJ1-1; 9 bases match TRBD1. Sequenced: PBMCs. This TCR was sampled from a woman in her sixties in good health and CMV-seropositive. CDR3 nucleotide sequence: TGTGCCAGCAGCTTAGAACAGGGGGCGTCCGCTGAAGCTTTCTTT. The encoded protein is CASSLEQGASAEAFF.